A single sample is the source of the 2 T cell receptor beta chains below, sequenced in a study of T cell repertoires in cytomegalovirus infection. Their antigen targets remain unknown. Each CDR3 protein gets one entry after TCRdb re-called the reads with MiXCR. The table lists under 450,000 distinct CDR3 sequences, just under 35% of them singletons. The sequencing here drew on cultured PBMCs, taken from culture after CMV antigen stimulation. These receptors all come from a human donor in good health (CMV status not recorded). Some clones in this sample may be carry-over from other donors' samples.

This sequence joins TRBV19 and TRBJ2-1, with 9 bases lining up with TRBD2. The length of the CDR3 is 16 residues. With 3 bases clipped from V and 5 bases from J, the junction kept 8 bases outside the gene matches. Germline V CDR1 and CDR2: LNHDA, SQIVND (reference sequence). This CDR3 is CASSMESGRLHNEQFF. The CDR3, as DNA: TGTGCCAGTAGTATGGAAAGCGGGAGGCTCCACAATGAGCAGTTCTTC.

This clonotype was seen at least ten times. The chain joins TRBV7-2 to TRBJ2-4; D tentatively fits TRBD1 or TRBD2 (5 bases each). This CDR3 region has 14 residues. The ends were cut back, 5 bases at V and 0 bases at J, with 8 bases in the middle. Germline V gene data show CDR1 as SGHTA and CDR2 as FQGNSA. The CDR3 here is CASSPGTAKNIQYF. The CDR3, as DNA: TGTGCCAGCAGCCCGGGGACAGCCAAAAACATTCAGTACTTC.